This T cell receptor (beta chain) was recovered during a study of cytomegalovirus exposure and HLA in healthy donors. Study summary: A prior analysis found 100 million to 140 million unique TCR beta sequences from around 180 million T cells. Study-level results: By HLA locus, TCR association rates varied in a later analysis, with DRB1 showing the most and HLA-C the fewest.

In the case of this clone: Antigen specificity is unknown.

Primers for the PCR totalled 60 Vbeta and 13 Jbeta. Sequencing was performed with immunoSEQ multiplex PCR; in TCRdb, only in-frame clones are kept and a portion is missing. There are 130,000 or so clones in the sample, with 1.5% to 2% held by the top ten. Trimming took 6 bases from V and 6 from J; bases not matched to a gene: 2. CDR3 length: 13 amino acids. Germline V gene lookup returns CDR1 MNHEY and CDR2 SVGAGI. The rearrangement links TRBV6-5 to TRBJ1-4; TRBD1 matches at 9 bases. The clonotype originates from a woman in her 40s in good health and CMV-seropositive. What was sequenced was PBMCs. The CDR3 sequence is CASSRDRDEKLFF. The CDR3 DNA is TGTGCCAGCAGCAGGGACAGGGATGAAAAACTGTTTTTT.